The 24 T cell receptor beta chains below were found in one sample sequenced in a study of T cell clones after liver transplantation. TCRdb keeps only in-frame clones here, not all; method: immunoSEQ multiplex PCR. The data hold about 76,000 clones, with less than 90% observed a single time. Material: CD4+ T cells from blood, obtained at the 22-month timepoint. The receptors shown here come from a human patient who received a liver transplant. The T cells may partly be graft donor cells.

This clone was found a few times. This chain links TRBV19 with TRBJ1-2; TRBD1 might be the D (5 bases). V lost 7 bases and J lost 2, with 20 bases in between. Germline values: CDR1 LNHDA, CDR2 SQIVND (reference sequence). This CDR3 spans 16 amino acids. The CDR3 region has the DNA TGTGCCAGTACCCCCTCTGGGGCACGCGGCAACTATGGCTACACCTTC. This encodes CASTPSGARGNYGYTF.

V gene TRBV5-5 combines with J gene TRBJ2-7; 7 bases are shared with TRBD1. The germline V gene has CDR1 SGHKS and CDR2 YYEKEE (reference sequence). V dropped 4 bases and J dropped 3; count of bases not matched to a gene: 10. CDR3 length: 15 amino acids. CDR3 nucleotides: TGTGCCAGCAGCGATCGGACAGGCGCAAGCTACGAGCAGTACTTC. Amino acid sequence: CASSDRTGASYEQYF.

The V call is TRBV11-2, the J call TRBJ2-3; D tentatively reads TRBD1 or TRBD2 (5 bases each). The CDR3 is 16 amino acids. Per germline, CDR1 SGHAT and CDR2 FQNNGV. Trimming cost V 0 bases and J 2 bases, with 12 bases left between them. CDR3 sequence reads: CASSLDLAGTTDTQYF. CDR3 nucleotide sequence: TGTGCCAGCAGCTTAGATCTCGCCGGGACCACAGATACGCAGTATTTT.

The chain is built from TRBV18 and TRBJ1-2; a possible D gene is TRBD1 (6 bases). The V end was cut by 2 bases, the J end by 4 bases, with 17 bases between. This CDR3 comprises 16 residues. CDR1 and CDR2 (germline): KGHSH, LQKENI. The CDR3 nucleotides read TGTGCCAGCTCACCATGGACAGATGGAGGGAGCTATGGCTACACCTTC. This sequence encodes CASSPWTDGGSYGYTF.

This sequence joins TRBV5-6 and TRBJ2-3; 10 bases map to TRBD2. This CDR3 has 17 residues. Per germline, CDR1 SGHDT and CDR2 YYEEEE. The J segment lost 2 bases and the V segment lost 1 base, leaving 7 bases of the junction unmatched. CDR3 loop: CASSLSTSGTSTDTQYF. The CDR3 coding sequence is TGTGCCAGCAGCTTGTCCACTAGCGGGACCTCCACAGATACGCAGTATTTT.

The chain is built from TRBV2 and TRBJ2-5; maybe TRBD2 (6 bases). Germline V gene data show CDR1 as SNHLY and CDR2 as FYNNEI. V gave up 5 bases and J gave up 5 bases, with 12 bases separating them. This CDR3 spans 13 amino acids. In nucleotides, the CDR3 is TGTGCCAGCAGTCGGAGGGGCCTGGAGACCCAGTACTTC. Translating it yields CASSRRGLETQYF.

The chain uses TRBV28 and TRBJ1-5, with 7 bases identical to TRBD1. V lost 4 bases to trimming and J lost 0 bases; unmatched junction nucleotides: 18. The CDR3 spans 20 residues. Germline loops: CDR1 MDHEN, CDR2 SYDVKM. CDR3 amino acids: CASSWKSIGTATYSNQPQHF. The CDR3 region has the DNA TGTGCCAGCAGTTGGAAGTCGATTGGGACAGCAACTTATAGCAATCAGCCCCAGCATTTT. The complete variable domain, with remaining parts taken from reference TRBV28 and TRBJ1-5, reads DVKVTQSSRYLVKRTGEKVFLECVQDMDHENMFWYRQDPGLGLRLIYFSYDVKMKEKGDIPEGYSVSREKKERFSLILESASTNQTSMYLCASSWKSIGTATYSNQPQHFGDGTRLSIL.

The chain has TRBV6-1 and TRBJ2-1; perhaps D is TRBD1 or TRBD2 (6 bases each). Germline CDR1 is MNHNS and CDR2 is SASEGT. The CDR3 runs 14 residues. Trimming stripped 8 bases from V and 9 bases from J, with 20 bases between. Here the CDR3 reads CASLGTVRGGEQFF. The CDR3 DNA is TGTGCCAGCCTCGGGACGGTCAGGGGAGGTGAGCAGTTCTTC.

The chain employs TRBV7-2 and TRBJ1-5; maybe TRBD1 (5 bases). Looked up from germline, CDR1 is SGHTA and CDR2 is FQGNSA. The germline V and J ends were trimmed by 5 bases and 7 bases, with 12 bases remaining between them. The CDR3 runs 13 residues. The CDR3 DNA reads as TGTGCCAGCAGCGTGGGGCAGGAACAGCCCCAGCATTTT. Translated, it gives CASSVGQEQPQHF.

V and J are TRBV6-1 and TRBJ1-2; D is ambiguous. This CDR3 has 12 residues. Trimming left V 7 bases short and J 1 base short, with 7 bases between. Germline values: CDR1 MNHNS, CDR2 SASEGT. CDR3: CASMRLNYGYTF. The CDR3 bases are TGTGCCAGCATGCGGCTTAACTATGGCTACACCTTC.

The rearrangement links TRBV6-6 to TRBJ2-7; either TRBD1 or TRBD2 may fit D (5 bases each). The V end was cut by 6 bases, the J end by 4 bases, with 22 bases between. The germline V gene encodes CDR1 MNHNY and CDR2 SVGAGI (reference sequence). The length of the CDR3 is 16 residues. The CDR3 sequence: CASRRTTGRTNYEQYF. CDR3 nucleotides: TGTGCCAGCAGGCGCACCACGGGACGGACGAATTACGAGCAGTACTTC.

This clone was counted once. The chain joins TRBV27 to TRBJ2-1; D is ambiguous. Germline CDR1 and CDR2: MNHEY and SMNVEV (reference sequence). The CDR3 totals 16 residues. Trimming stripped 0 bases from V and 0 bases from J, with 9 bases between. The CDR3 DNA is TGTGCCAGCAGTTTATCGATCGTGGACTCCTACAATGAGCAGTTCTTC. It codes for CASSLSIVDSYNEQFF.

This sequence joins TRBV4-2 and TRBJ2-7; 8 bases agree with TRBD2. Germline CDR1 is LGHNA and CDR2 is YNFKEQ. This CDR3 spans 13 amino acids. Trimming cost V 5 bases and J 3 bases; bases outside gene matches: 3. CDR3 nucleotides: TGTGCCAGCAGCAAGCGGGAGTACTACGAGCAGTACTTC. Encoded protein: CASSKREYYEQYF.

This clone was observed a few times. The chain is built from TRBV5-4 and TRBJ2-7, with D possibly being TRBD1 or TRBD2 (5 bases each). The CDR3 is 12 amino acids. Germline lookup yields CDR1 SGHNT and CDR2 YYREEE (reference sequence). V lost 3 bases and J 6 bases, leaving 10 bases between the germline ends. CDR3 region: CASSSGTAEQYF. Written as DNA, the CDR3 is TGTGCCAGCAGCTCCGGGACCGCCGAGCAGTACTTC.

This sequence joins TRBV25-1 and TRBJ2-5; 12 bases map to TRBD2. The germline V gene encodes CDR1 MGHDK and CDR2 SYGVNS. This CDR3 has 17 amino acids. The junction had 7 bases not matched to a gene; V was cut back by 2 bases and J by 3 bases. In nucleotides, the CDR3 is TGTGCCAGCAGTGAACATACGTGGACTAGCGGGGAAGAGACCCAGTACTTC. Its translation is CASSEHTWTSGEETQYF.

This clone was seen only once. This rearrangement joins TRBV7-7 to TRBJ2-5, with 8 nucleotides matching TRBD2. Trimming removed 5 bases from V and 1 base from J; junction bases left unmatched: 3. Germline V gene data show CDR1 as SSHAT and CDR2 as FNYEAQ (reference sequence). The CDR3 sequence is 14 residues long. The CDR3 reads CASSGGGIQETQYF. DNA of the CDR3: TGTGCCAGCAGCGGCGGGGGGATCCAAGAGACCCAGTACTTC. The full variable domain, with the rest looked up from reference TRBV7-7 and TRBJ2-5, is GAGVSQSPRYKVTKRGQDVTLRCDPISSHATLYWYQQALGQGPEFLTYFNYEAQPDKSGLPSDRFSAERPEGSISTLTIQRTEQRDSAMYRCASSGGGIQETQYFGPGTRLLVL.

The chain links TRBV7-2 to TRBJ2-5; 12 bases match TRBD2. With V trimmed by 5 bases and J by 5 bases, 9 bases remained unmatched. The CDR3 covers 16 residues. Germline loops: CDR1 SGHTA, CDR2 FQGNSA. CDR3 amino acids: CASSKMTSGGVETQYF. The CDR3 DNA sequence: TGTGCCAGCAGCAAAATGACTAGCGGGGGTGTGGAGACCCAGTACTTC.

The chain combines TRBV11-2 with TRBJ2-1; D remains ambiguous. The V end was cut by 1 base, the J end by 2 bases, with 9 bases between. Germline CDR1 and CDR2: SGHAT and FQNNGV. This CDR3 comprises 15 residues. The CDR3, as DNA: TGTGCCAGCAGCTTAGTGGCAGTTCCCTACAATGAGCAGTTCTTC. This codes for CASSLVAVPYNEQFF. Supplemented by reference TRBV11-2 and TRBJ2-1, the full variable domain reads EAGVAQSPRYKIIEKRQSVAFWCNPISGHATLYWYQQILGQGPKLLIQFQNNGVVDDSQLPKDRFSAERLKGVDSTLKIQPAKLEDSAVYLCASSLVAVPYNEQFFGPGTRLTVL.

This chain joins TRBV19 and TRBJ1-1; the match to TRBD1 covers 7 bases. The junction had 8 bases not matched to a gene; V was cut back by 3 bases and J by 1 base. This CDR3 has 16 amino acids. The V gene's germline CDR1 is LNHDA and CDR2 SQIVND (reference sequence). In DNA, the CDR3 is TGTGCCAGTAGTATGGTGGCAGGGGGTGAGAACACTGAAGCTTTCTTT. This codes for CASSMVAGGENTEAFF.

This clone was recorded only once. The rearrangement links TRBV7-3 to TRBJ1-2; 7 nucleotides match TRBD1. Per the germline V gene, CDR1 is SGHTA and CDR2 is FQGTGA. CDR3 size: 15 residues. The trim removed 1 base at V and 4 bases at J, leaving 6 bases unmatched. The CDR3 loop is CASSLNPGTAYGYTF. DNA of the CDR3: TGTGCCAGCAGCTTAAATCCCGGGACAGCCTATGGCTACACCTTC.

The chain combines TRBV7-2 with TRBJ2-2, with 13 bases identical to TRBD2. The CDR3 consists of 14 residues. The V gene's germline CDR1 is SGHTA and CDR2 FQGNSA. The trim removed 5 bases at V and 10 bases at J, leaving 4 bases unmatched. This chain's CDR3 is CASSVGLAGVELFF. The CDR3 region has the DNA TGTGCCAGCAGCGTCGGACTAGCGGGAGTGGAGCTGTTTTTT.

The V gene is TRBV5-1, the J gene TRBJ2-1; D possibly corresponds to TRBD2 (6 bases). Germline V gives CDR1 SGHRS, CDR2 YFSETQ. The germline V and J ends were trimmed by 0 bases and 1 base, with 11 bases remaining between them. This CDR3 contains 16 residues. The CDR3 is CASSLASGRSYNEQFF. The CDR3, as DNA: TGCGCCAGCAGCTTGGCCTCGGGGAGGTCCTACAATGAGCAGTTCTTC.

The rearrangement joins TRBV27 to TRBJ1-2, with D maybe TRBD1 (5 bases). Germline CDR1 MNHEY, CDR2 SMNVEV (reference sequence). The CDR3 is made up of 15 amino acids. V lost 3 bases and J lost 0, with 11 bases in between. CDR3 sequence (DNA): TGTGCCAGCAGTTTGGGGGAGAGACCTAACTATGGCTACACCTTC. Its protein is CASSLGERPNYGYTF.

The chain joins TRBV5-5 to TRBJ1-2, with 7 nucleotides matching TRBD1. The V segment lost 3 bases and the J segment 4 bases; nucleotides outside the gene matches: 6. This CDR3 region has 14 residues. CDR1 and CDR2 from the germline V gene are SGHKS and YYEKEE (reference sequence). CDR3 loop: CASSSRTGTYGYTF. The CDR3 nucleotides are TGTGCCAGCAGCTCAAGGACAGGCACCTATGGCTACACCTTC.